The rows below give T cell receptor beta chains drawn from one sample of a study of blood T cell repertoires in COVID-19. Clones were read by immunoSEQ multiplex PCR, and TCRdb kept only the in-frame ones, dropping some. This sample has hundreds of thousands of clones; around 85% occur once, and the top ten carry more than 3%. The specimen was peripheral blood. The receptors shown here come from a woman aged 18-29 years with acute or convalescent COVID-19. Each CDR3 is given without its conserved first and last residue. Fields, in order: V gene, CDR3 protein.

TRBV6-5,ASSLTSGPYQETQY
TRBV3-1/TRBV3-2,ASSPFLNTEAF
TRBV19,ASSIAGGDPYEQY
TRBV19,ASSTDSGTEAF
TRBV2,ASSEVAGTGRSEEF
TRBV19,ASSSALNTEAF
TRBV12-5,ASGLRLEYGYT
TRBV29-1,SVLRTGMSTDTQY
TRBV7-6,ASGLPNYGYT
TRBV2,ASSGTGVRGTEAF
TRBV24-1,ATSVYTITEAF
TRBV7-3,ASSLNAGGRKETQY
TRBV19,ASSNDRSNQPQH
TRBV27,ASSFRTGGVEQY
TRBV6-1,ASSDRLAGGTGELF
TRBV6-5,ASWGHSYNSPLH
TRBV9,ASSVGHQSSYEQY
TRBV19,ASTPRGTGSTDTQY
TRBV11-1,ASSPSGGRSEYEQY
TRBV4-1,ASSRYGQRTNTGELF
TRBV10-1,ASSDGTASPDGYT
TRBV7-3,ASSLTITGEAF
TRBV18,ASSPLGAAGNTIY
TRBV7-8,ASSSAETGNEQF
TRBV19,ASSDSGTGPSQPQH
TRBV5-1,ASSFPTNQETQY
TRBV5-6,ASTFLDRDYGYT
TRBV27,ASSLTATGDIQY
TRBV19,ASRGQLYGYT
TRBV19,ASGGEAGELF
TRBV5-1,ASSSGDSTEAF
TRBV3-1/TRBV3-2,ASRPGSLFNTEAF
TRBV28,ASSSQTTNTGELF
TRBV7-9,ASSPGTSTSYEQY
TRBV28,ASSGLGEGSEQY